The 9 T cell receptor beta chains listed next were all sequenced from one sample in a study of shared clonotypes between healthy human individuals. Clones were sequenced by immunoSEQ multiplex PCR, and TCRdb holds only the in-frame ones, with some missing. The data show around 2,000,000 clones, 85% to 95% seen once. Naive CD8 cells comprised CD45RO-negative, CCR7-positively selected cells, excluding terminally differentiated effector memory CD45RA+ cells. Sequences were obtained from naive CD8+ T cells from PBMCs. The receptor set was obtained from a man in his late teens or twenties in good health. Some clones in this sample may be carry-over from other donors' samples.

The chain carries TRBV10-3 and TRBJ1-5; 7 bases map to TRBD1. CDR3 length: 12 residues. Trimming removed 6 bases from V and 5 bases from J; junction bases left unmatched: 1. Per the germline V gene, CDR1 is ENHRY and CDR2 is SYGVKD. For the CDR3, the DNA is TGTGCCATCAGCACAGGGGATCAGCCCCAGCATTTT. Residues: CAISTGDQPQHF.

The genes are TRBV19 and TRBJ2-7, with TRBD1 as a possible D gene (5 bases). The CDR3 covers 15 residues. Trimming stripped 4 bases from V and 5 bases from J, with 18 bases between. CDR1 is LNHDA, CDR2 SQIVND, per germline (reference sequence). This CDR3 reads CASSTSGYSRNEQYF. The DNA for the CDR3 is TGTGCCAGTAGTACCTCAGGGTACTCGAGAAACGAGCAGTACTTC. The full variable domain, with the rest looked up from reference TRBV19 and TRBJ2-7, is DGGITQSPKYLFRKEGQNVTLSCEQNLNHDAMYWYRQDPGQGLRLIYYSQIVNDFQKGDIAEGYSVSREKKESFPLTVTSAQKNPTAFYLCASSTSGYSRNEQYFGPGTRLTVT.

The chain links TRBV2 to TRBJ1-2; 7 bases are a match to TRBD1. The germline V gene encodes CDR1 SNHLY and CDR2 FYNNEI. J lost 4 bases, V lost 10 bases, and 3 bases had no gene match. The CDR3 consists of 11 residues. The CDR3 sequence: CATQGVYGYTF. In nucleotides, the CDR3 is TGTGCCACCCAGGGGGTCTATGGCTACACCTTC.

The chain employs TRBV7-9 and TRBJ2-7, with 9 nucleotides matching TRBD1. The CDR3 length is 15 residues. Germline V gene data show CDR1 as SEHNR and CDR2 as FQNEAQ (reference sequence). J was trimmed by 2 bases and V by 2 bases; bases with no gene match: 4. Here the CDR3 DNA reads TGTGCCAGCAGCTTACCGGACAGGGGCCCCTACGAGCAGTACTTC. Translation: CASSLPDRGPYEQYF.

The rearrangement links TRBV2 to TRBJ2-3, with D tentatively TRBD2 (6 bases). CDR1 and CDR2 (germline): SNHLY, FYNNEI. The CDR3 runs 15 residues. The V end was cut by 6 bases, the J end by 4 bases, with 17 bases between. Here the CDR3 DNA reads TGTGCCAGCAGAGAGGTACGGGGCGGGGCAGATACGCAGTATTTT. Protein: CASREVRGGADTQYF.

The CDR3 region is CASSLGNVLGEQYF. CDR3 nucleotide sequence: TGTGCCAGCAGCCTCGGAAATGTTCTGGGGGAGCAGTACTTC. The chain couples TRBV27 to TRBJ2-7; the D is unclear. The length of the CDR3 is 14 residues. Germline-derived CDR1 and CDR2 are MNHEY and SMNVEV (reference sequence). Trimming took 6 bases from V and 7 from J, leaving 19 bases between them.

As to this clone: The same CDR3 can be traced to other DNA sequences in this sample. The J gene is TRBJ2-7, the V gene TRBV5-5; TRBD1 or TRBD2 may be the D gene (5 bases each). Trimming stripped 0 bases from V and 3 bases from J, with 7 bases between. Germline loops: CDR1 SGHKS, CDR2 YYEKEE (reference sequence). CDR3 length: 13 residues. The CDR3 here is CASSLEGSYEQYF. The CDR3 coding sequence is TGTGCCAGCAGCTTGGAGGGGAGCTACGAGCAGTACTTC.

This sequence joins TRBV28 and TRBJ1-5; D is unresolved. The CDR3 contains 13 residues. CDR1 is MDHEN and CDR2 is SYDVKM in the germline V gene. V was trimmed by 3 bases and J by 8 bases, leaving 11 bases between them. The CDR3 reads CASSFVPAEPQHF. The CDR3, as DNA: TGTGCCAGCAGTTTTGTCCCGGCCGAGCCCCAGCATTTT.

This clone was recorded once. The J gene is TRBJ2-7, the V gene TRBV7-9; D is undetermined. CDR3 size: 14 residues. V shed 4 bases and J shed 4 bases, with 14 bases lying between them. Germline CDR1 SEHNR, CDR2 FQNEAQ (reference sequence). CDR3 bases: TGTGCCAGCAGCTCCGCCCGACTCAATTACGAGCAGTACTTC. Protein sequence: CASSSARLNYEQYF.